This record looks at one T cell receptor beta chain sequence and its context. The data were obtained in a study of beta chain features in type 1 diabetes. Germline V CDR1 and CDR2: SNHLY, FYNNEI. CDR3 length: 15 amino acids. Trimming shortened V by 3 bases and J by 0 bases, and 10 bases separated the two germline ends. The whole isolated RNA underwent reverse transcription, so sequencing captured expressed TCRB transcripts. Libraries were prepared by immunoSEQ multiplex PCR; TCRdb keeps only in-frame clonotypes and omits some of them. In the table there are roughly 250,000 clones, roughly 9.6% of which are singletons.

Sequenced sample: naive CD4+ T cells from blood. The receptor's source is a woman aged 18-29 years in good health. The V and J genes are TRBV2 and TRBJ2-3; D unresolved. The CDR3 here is CASSERVASTDTQYF. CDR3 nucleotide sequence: TGTGCCAGCAGTGAGAGAGTAGCTAGCACAGATACGCAGTATTTT. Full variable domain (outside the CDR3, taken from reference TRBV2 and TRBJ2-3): EPEVTQTPSHQVTQMGQEVILRCVPISNHLYFYWYRQILGQKVEFLVSFYNNEISEKSEIFDDQFSVERPDGSNFTLKIRSTKLEDSAMYFCASSERVASTDTQYFGPGTRLTVL.